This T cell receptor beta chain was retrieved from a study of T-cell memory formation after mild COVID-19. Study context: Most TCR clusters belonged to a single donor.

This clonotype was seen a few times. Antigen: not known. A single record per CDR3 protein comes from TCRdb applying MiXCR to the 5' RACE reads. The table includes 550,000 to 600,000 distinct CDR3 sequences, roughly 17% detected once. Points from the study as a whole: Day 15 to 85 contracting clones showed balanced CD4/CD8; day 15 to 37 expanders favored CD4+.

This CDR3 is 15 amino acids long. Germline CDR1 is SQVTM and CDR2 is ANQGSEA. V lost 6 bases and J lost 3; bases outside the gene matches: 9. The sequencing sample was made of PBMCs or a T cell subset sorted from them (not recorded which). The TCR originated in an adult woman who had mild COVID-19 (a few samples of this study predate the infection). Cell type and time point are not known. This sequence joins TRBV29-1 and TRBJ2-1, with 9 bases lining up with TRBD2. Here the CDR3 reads CSVATLAGIYNEQFF. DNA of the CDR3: TGCAGCGTAGCTACCCTAGCGGGAATCTACAATGAGCAGTTCTTC.